These T cell receptor beta chains were read from a single sample in a study of radiation and T cells in renal cell carcinoma. The method was immunoSEQ multiplex PCR; TCRdb's version includes in-frame clones alone and lacks a portion of them. The data show 40,000 to 50,000 clones, roughly 80% seen once. The sample in question was blood, obtained from a patient whose treatment included radiotherapy and nephrectomy. The receptors come from a woman between 70 and 85 years old with renal cell carcinoma. Each CDR3 is given with its conserved first and last residue. A D gene is named only where the DNA matches it firmly. Size is omitted from some rows. Given values are once, few, many or a class for expanded clones.

d_gene,abundance,j_gene,v_gene,CDR3nt,CDR3aa
NA,NA,TRBJ2-7,TRBV6-5,TGTGCCAGCAGCCGCGGGAATAGACTTGGGGAGCAGTACTTC,CASSRGNRLGEQYF
TRBD2,NA,TRBJ2-2,TRBV4-2,TGTGCCAGCAGCCAGGAACTAGCGGGAGTGGTCGGGGAGCTGTTTTTT,CASSQELAGVVGELFF
TRBD1,NA,TRBJ1-1,TRBV5-3,TGTGCCAGAACCGTCCCGGACAGGGGCACTCGGAACACTGAAGCTTTCTTT,CARTVPDRGTRNTEAFF
NA,NA,TRBJ1-2,TRBV7-9,TGTGCCAGCAGCTTTCTCCTGGGGGGCTACACCTTC,CASSFLLGGYTF
NA,once,TRBJ2-7,TRBV7-9,TGTGCCAGCAGCTCCGGGCCCAGCTACGAGCAGTACTTC,CASSSGPSYEQYF
NA,NA,TRBJ2-1,TRBV7-9,TGTGCCAGCAGCGAGCGACATAAGCAGTTCTTC,CASSERHKQFF
NA,NA,TRBJ1-5,TRBV5-1,TGCGCCAGCAGCGCCTCCGGCCCTCACGGAACCCAGCATTTT,CASSASGPHGTQHF
NA,NA,TRBJ2-5,TRBV14,TGTGCCAGCAGTAACGGGGGGCTGGAGACCCAGTACTTC,CASSNGGLETQYF
TRBD2,NA,TRBJ2-1,TRBV4-1,TGCGCCAGCAGCCAAGATCGGCCTAGCGGGAGGGCCGGGTCCTACAATGAGCAGTTCTTC,CASSQDRPSGRAGSYNEQFF
NA,NA,TRBJ1-1,TRBV6-5,TGTGCCAGCAGTTACTCGTTCCTCCTTCCTGAAGCTTTCTTT,CASSYSFLLPEAFF
TRBD2,NA,TRBJ2-3,TRBV5-6,TGTGCCAGCAGCTTGGAGGCTAGCGGGCACCGCACAGATACGCAGTATTTT,CASSLEASGHRTDTQYF
NA,NA,TRBJ1-3,TRBV7-6,TGTGCCAGCAGCTTGGGGGGCTCTGGAAACACCATATATTTT,CASSLGGSGNTIYF
NA,NA,TRBJ2-1,TRBV18,TGTGCCAGCTCACCCGGAGACAATGAGCAGTTCTTC,CASSPGDNEQFF
NA,few,TRBJ1-1,TRBV19,TGTGCCAGTAGGGGCAAAGGGGCAGCGCGGACTGAAGCTTTCTTT,CASRGKGAARTEAFF
NA,NA,TRBJ1-1,TRBV4-3,TGCGCCAGCAGCCAAGATCCGGGCGGGAACACTGAAGCTTTCTTT,CASSQDPGGNTEAFF
NA,few,TRBJ1-1,TRBV7-3,TGTGCCAGCAGCTCAAGAAGAAACACTGAAGCTTTCTTT,CASSSRRNTEAFF
NA,NA,TRBJ2-1,TRBV6-5,TGTGCCAGCAGTTACCCACGGGGTTCCTACAATGAGCAGTTCTTC,CASSYPRGSYNEQFF
NA,NA,TRBJ2-5,TRBV6-5,TGTGCCAGCAGCCGACAATCGGGAGAGACCCAGTACTTC,CASSRQSGETQYF